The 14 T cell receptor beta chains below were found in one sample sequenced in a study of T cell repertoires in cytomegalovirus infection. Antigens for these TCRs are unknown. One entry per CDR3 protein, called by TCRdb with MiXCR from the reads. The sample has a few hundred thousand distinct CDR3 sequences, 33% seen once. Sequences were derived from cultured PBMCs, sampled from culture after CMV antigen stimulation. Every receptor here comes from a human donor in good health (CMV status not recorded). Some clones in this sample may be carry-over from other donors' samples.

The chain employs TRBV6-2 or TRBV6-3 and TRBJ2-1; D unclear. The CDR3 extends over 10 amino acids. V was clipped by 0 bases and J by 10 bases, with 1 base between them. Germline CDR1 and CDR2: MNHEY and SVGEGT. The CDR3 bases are TGTGCCAGCAGTTACTCCGAGCAGTTCTTC. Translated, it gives CASSYSEQFF.

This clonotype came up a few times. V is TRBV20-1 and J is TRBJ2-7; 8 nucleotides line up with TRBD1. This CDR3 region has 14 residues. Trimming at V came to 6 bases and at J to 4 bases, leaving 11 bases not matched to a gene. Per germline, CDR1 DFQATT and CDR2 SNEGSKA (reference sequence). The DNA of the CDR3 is TGCAGTGCCCCTAATGCCAGGGGGCTTTACGAGCAGTACTTC. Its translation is CSAPNARGLYEQYF.

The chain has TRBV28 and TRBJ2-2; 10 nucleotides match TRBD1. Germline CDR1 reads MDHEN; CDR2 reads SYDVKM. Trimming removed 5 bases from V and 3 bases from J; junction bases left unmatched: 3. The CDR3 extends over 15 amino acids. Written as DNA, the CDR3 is TGTGCCAGCAGTGACAGGGGGCAGGACACCGGGGAGCTGTTTTTT. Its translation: CASSDRGQDTGELFF.

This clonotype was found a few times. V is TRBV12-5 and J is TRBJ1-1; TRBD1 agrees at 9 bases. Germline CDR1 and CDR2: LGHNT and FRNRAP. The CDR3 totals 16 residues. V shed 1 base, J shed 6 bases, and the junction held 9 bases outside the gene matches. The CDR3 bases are TGTGCTAGTGGTTTGGACCACAGGACAGGGGAGGCTGAAGCTTTCTTT. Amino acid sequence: CASGLDHRTGEAEAFF.

The CDR3 nucleotides are TGTGCCAGCAGTGCACTAGTGGCTAATGAGCAGTTCTTC. Its translation: CASSALVANEQFF. The rearrangement links TRBV27 to TRBJ2-1, with D possibly being TRBD2 (5 bases). CDR1 is MNHEY and CDR2 is SMNVEV in the germline V gene (reference sequence). This CDR3 has 13 amino acids. V lost 5 bases and J lost 7, with 12 bases in between.

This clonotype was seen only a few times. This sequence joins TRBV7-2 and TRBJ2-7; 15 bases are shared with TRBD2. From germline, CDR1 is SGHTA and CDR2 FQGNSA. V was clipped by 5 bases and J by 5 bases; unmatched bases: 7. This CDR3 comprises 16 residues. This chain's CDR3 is CASSTGLAGGGHEQYF. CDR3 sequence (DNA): TGTGCCAGCAGCACCGGACTAGCGGGAGGGGGCCACGAGCAGTACTTC.

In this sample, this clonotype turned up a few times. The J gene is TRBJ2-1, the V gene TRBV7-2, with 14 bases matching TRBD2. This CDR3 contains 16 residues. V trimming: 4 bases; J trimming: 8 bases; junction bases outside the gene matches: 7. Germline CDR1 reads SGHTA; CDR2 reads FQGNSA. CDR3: CASSSGTSGRADEQFF. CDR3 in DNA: TGTGCCAGCAGCTCGGGGACTAGCGGGAGAGCCGATGAGCAGTTCTTC.

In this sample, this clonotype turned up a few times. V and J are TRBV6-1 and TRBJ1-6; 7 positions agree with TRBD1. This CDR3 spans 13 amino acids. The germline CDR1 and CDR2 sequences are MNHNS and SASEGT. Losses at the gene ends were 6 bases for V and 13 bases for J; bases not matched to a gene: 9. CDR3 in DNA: TGTGCCAGCAGCCTGGGACAGCGTTTGCCCCTCCACTTT. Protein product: CASSLGQRLPLHF.

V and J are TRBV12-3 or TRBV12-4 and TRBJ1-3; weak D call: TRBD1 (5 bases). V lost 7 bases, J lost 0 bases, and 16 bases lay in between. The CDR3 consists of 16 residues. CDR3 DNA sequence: TGTGCCAGCACCGCAACAGGACTGCCCTCTGGAAACACCATATATTTT. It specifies CASTATGLPSGNTIYF.

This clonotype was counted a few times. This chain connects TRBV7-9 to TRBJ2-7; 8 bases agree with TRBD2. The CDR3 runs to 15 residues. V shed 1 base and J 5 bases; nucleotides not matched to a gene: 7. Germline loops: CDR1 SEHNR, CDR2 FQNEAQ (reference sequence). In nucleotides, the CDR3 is TGTGCCAGCAGCTTAGGGAGCGGGAGCAGGGACGAGCAGTACTTC. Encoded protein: CASSLGSGSRDEQYF.

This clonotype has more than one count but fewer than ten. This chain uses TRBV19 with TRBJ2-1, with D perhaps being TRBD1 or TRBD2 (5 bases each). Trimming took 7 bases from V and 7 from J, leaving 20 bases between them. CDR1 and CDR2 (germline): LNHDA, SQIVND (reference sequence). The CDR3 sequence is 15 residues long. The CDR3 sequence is CASTPYGEPGNEQFF. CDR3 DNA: TGTGCCAGTACCCCCTACGGGGAGCCAGGGAATGAGCAGTTCTTC.

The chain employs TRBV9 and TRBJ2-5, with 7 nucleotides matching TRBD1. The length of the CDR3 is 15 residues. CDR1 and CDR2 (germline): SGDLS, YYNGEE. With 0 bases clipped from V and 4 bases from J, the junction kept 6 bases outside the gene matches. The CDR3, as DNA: TGTGCCAGCAGCGTAGAGGGAAGGGGGCCAGAGACCCAGTACTTC. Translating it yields CASSVEGRGPETQYF.

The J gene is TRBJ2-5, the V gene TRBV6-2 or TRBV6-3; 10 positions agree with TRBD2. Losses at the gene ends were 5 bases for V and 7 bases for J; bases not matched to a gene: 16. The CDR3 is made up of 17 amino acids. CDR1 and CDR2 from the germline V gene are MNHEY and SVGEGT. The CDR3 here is CASSTERGLAEDGTQYF. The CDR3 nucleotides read TGTGCCAGCAGTACAGAGCGCGGACTAGCGGAGGACGGGACCCAGTACTTC.

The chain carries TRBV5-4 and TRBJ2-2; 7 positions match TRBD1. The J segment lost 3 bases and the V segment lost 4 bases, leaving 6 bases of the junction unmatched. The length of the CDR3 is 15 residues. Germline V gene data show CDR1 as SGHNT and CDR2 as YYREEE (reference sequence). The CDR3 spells CASSPTGIDTGELFF. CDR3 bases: TGTGCCAGCAGCCCGACAGGGATCGACACCGGGGAGCTGTTTTTT.